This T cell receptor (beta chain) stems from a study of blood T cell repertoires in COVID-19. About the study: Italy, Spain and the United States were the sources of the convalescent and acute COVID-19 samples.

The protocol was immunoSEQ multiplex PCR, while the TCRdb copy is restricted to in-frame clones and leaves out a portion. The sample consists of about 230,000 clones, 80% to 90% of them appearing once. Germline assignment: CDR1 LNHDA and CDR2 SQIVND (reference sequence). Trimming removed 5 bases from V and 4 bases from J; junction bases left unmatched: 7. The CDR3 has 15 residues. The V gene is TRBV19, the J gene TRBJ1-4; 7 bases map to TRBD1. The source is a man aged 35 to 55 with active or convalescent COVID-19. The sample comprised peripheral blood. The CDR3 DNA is TGTGCCAGTAGTCCTCGGGGACAGCTTAATGAAAAACTGTTTTTT. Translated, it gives CASSPRGQLNEKLFF.